The T cell receptor beta chain described here comes from a study of blood T cell repertoires in COVID-19. Study summary: PBMCs, B-cell-depleted T cells, or T cells were the source of the cDNA or gDNA that made up the material.

Authors' analysis steps: Reference gene primers were amplified, and this amplification served to estimate nucleated cell counts. Clones were sequenced by immunoSEQ multiplex PCR, and TCRdb holds only the in-frame ones, with some missing. Clone size and the V and J calls come from that table; the DNA yielded D and trimming. The sample has about 62,000 clones, approximately 80% seen once. V lost 7 bases and J lost 6, with 9 bases in between. Germline V gives CDR1 LNHDA, CDR2 SQIVND (reference sequence). This CDR3 contains 12 residues. The rearrangement uses TRBV19 and TRBJ1-4; D is unresolved. The sequence derives from a woman aged 45-60 years with active or convalescent COVID-19. The source material was peripheral blood. CDR3 protein: CASTYGDEKLFF. For the CDR3, the DNA is TGTGCCAGTACCTATGGAGATGAAAAACTGTTTTTT.